The 22 T cell receptor beta chains listed next were all sequenced from one sample in a study of response to subunit inactivated influenza vaccine. TCRdb reanalysed the RT-PCR reads using MiXCR and keeps one entry per CDR3 protein. The sample gives 450,000 to 550,000 distinct CDR3 sequences, 25% of which show up once; 1.9% is in the top ten. This material consisted of CD4+ T cells sorted from PBMCs, taken 4 to 6 days after vaccination. Source of these receptors: a man in his forties or fifties who received an inactivated influenza vaccine.

This clonotype was seen only a few times. The chain employs TRBV12-3 or TRBV12-4 and TRBJ1-6; D is uncertain. V gave up 3 bases and J gave up 12 bases, with 9 bases separating them. This CDR3 is 12 amino acids long. The CDR3 coding sequence is TGTGCCAGCAGTTTTCCCCGGGAACCCCTCCACTTT. Residues: CASSFPREPLHF.

J is TRBJ2-3 and V is TRBV7-3, with TRBD2 matching over 9 bases. V gave up 6 bases and J gave up 5 bases; unmatched junction bases: 9. Germline lookup yields CDR1 SGHTA and CDR2 FQGTGA. The CDR3 totals 15 residues. In DNA form, the CDR3 reads TGTGCCAGCAGTCTTAGCGGGAGTAAAGGAGATACGCAGTATTTT. It translates to CASSLSGSKGDTQYF.

This clonotype was recorded a few times. V and J are TRBV29-1 and TRBJ1-5; D is unclear. This CDR3 contains 13 residues. The V end lost 5 bases, the J end lost 3 bases, and 11 bases lay between the germline ends. The V gene's germline CDR1 is SQVTM and CDR2 ANQGSEA. The CDR3 DNA follows: TGCAGCGTTAGCCAGGAAACCAATCAGCCCCAGCATTTT. Translation gives CSVSQETNQPQHF.

The rearrangement links TRBV7-6 to TRBJ2-5, with D possibly matching TRBD2 (5 bases). The CDR3 consists of 16 residues. The V end lost 4 bases, the J end lost 5 bases, and 20 bases lay between the germline ends. Germline V gene lookup returns CDR1 SGHVS and CDR2 FNYEAQ. CDR3 protein: CASSSLGSLYGETQYF. As DNA, the CDR3 is TGTGCCAGCAGCTCACTAGGCTCTCTTTATGGGGAGACCCAGTACTTC.

This chain connects TRBV6-1 to TRBJ2-7; TRBD2 matches at 12 bases. J gave up 7 bases and V 6 bases, and 13 bases lay outside the gene matches. Germline CDR1 is MNHNS and CDR2 is SASEGT. This CDR3 region has 16 residues. The CDR3 loop reads CASRPGLAGTIREQYF. For the CDR3, the DNA is TGTGCCAGCAGACCTGGACTAGCGGGGACCATTAGGGAGCAGTACTTC.

This clonotype has only a few counts. This chain joins TRBV5-1 and TRBJ1-1; D ambiguous. V lost 0 bases and J lost 0, with 12 bases in between. Germline V gene sequence: CDR1 SGHRS, CDR2 YFSETQ. The CDR3 totals 16 residues. The CDR3 loop reads CASSLGPDYVNTEAFF. The CDR3 bases are TGCGCCAGCAGCTTGGGGCCCGACTATGTGAACACTGAAGCTTTCTTT.

This clonotype showed up just a few times. This chain joins TRBV12-3 or TRBV12-4 and TRBJ2-3, with D maybe TRBD2 (6 bases). The V end lost 6 bases, the J end lost 3 bases, and 13 bases lay between the germline ends. The CDR3 is made up of 14 amino acids. The CDR3 sequence: CASRNFAGTDTQYF. The CDR3 nucleotides are TGTGCCAGCAGGAATTTTGCGGGGACAGATACGCAGTATTTT.

The chain joins TRBV14 to TRBJ2-7, with 7 positions matching TRBD1. The junction had 4 bases not matched to a gene; V was cut back by 2 bases and J by 3 bases. Per the germline V gene, CDR1 is SGHDN and CDR2 is FVKESK. This CDR3 is 14 amino acids long. CDR3 loop: CASSQIDRVYEQYF. DNA of the CDR3: TGTGCCAGCAGCCAAATTGACAGGGTCTACGAGCAGTACTTC.

V gene TRBV20-1 combines with J gene TRBJ2-2; tentative D call: TRBD2 (5 bases). The CDR3 totals 14 residues. Germline V CDR1 and CDR2: DFQATT, SNEGSKA (reference sequence). V was shortened by 3 bases and J by 6 bases, with 14 bases between the two germline ends. The CDR3 DNA sequence: TGCAGTGCTAGTCGAGGGCCACATGCCGGGGAGCTGTTTTTT. Translated, it gives CSASRGPHAGELFF.

The CDR3 spells CASRLAGGLGNEQFF. In DNA, the CDR3 is TGTGCCAGCAGGCTAGCGGGAGGATTGGGGAATGAGCAGTTCTTC. The genes are TRBV6-1 and TRBJ2-1; 11 bases line up with TRBD2. The CDR3 spans 15 residues. Trimming took 6 bases from V and 7 from J; bases not matched to a gene: 8. From germline, CDR1 is MNHNS and CDR2 SASEGT.

CDR3: CASSFDRASNQPQHF. In DNA, the CDR3 is TGTGCCAGCAGCTTCGACAGGGCAAGCAATCAGCCCCAGCATTTT. This chain connects TRBV7-2 to TRBJ1-5; 7 nucleotides align to TRBD1. This CDR3 is 15 amino acids long. The ends lost 3 bases at V and 1 base at J; junction bases unmatched: 3. In germline, CDR1 is SGHTA, CDR2 FQGNSA.

The sample holds a few counts of this clonotype. V is TRBV18 and J is TRBJ2-7, with D tentatively TRBD1 (5 bases). V was trimmed by 2 bases and J by 2 bases, leaving 10 bases between them. CDR1 KGHSH and CDR2 LQKENI come from the germline V gene. The CDR3 sequence is 14 residues long. The CDR3 spells CASSPKQGTYEQYF. The CDR3 nucleotides are TGTGCCAGCTCACCAAAGCAGGGAACCTACGAGCAGTACTTC.

The chain couples TRBV5-1 to TRBJ2-1; TRBD2 matches 10 bases. CDR1 and CDR2 from the germline V gene are SGHRS and YFSETQ. This CDR3 is built from 20 residues. V gave up 0 bases and J gave up 0 bases; unmatched junction bases: 12. The CDR3 loop is CASSLASIAGGGSSYNEQFF. The DNA of the CDR3 is TGCGCCAGCAGCTTGGCCTCAATAGCGGGAGGTGGGAGCTCCTACAATGAGCAGTTCTTC.

This clonotype occurred a few times. The V gene is TRBV29-1, the J gene TRBJ2-5; D call uncertain. V lost 1 base and J 3 bases, leaving 15 bases between the germline ends. CDR3 length: 15 residues. The germline gives CDR1 SQVTM, CDR2 ANQGSEA. The CDR3 nucleotides are TGCAGCGTTGAAGGGGCGGCAGGTGGAGAAGAGACCCAGTACTTC. This gives the protein CSVEGAAGGEETQYF.

This chain uses TRBV5-5 with TRBJ2-3; the D gene is possibly TRBD1 (5 bases). This CDR3 is built from 14 residues. Germline V gene data show CDR1 as SGHKS and CDR2 as YYEKEE (reference sequence). Between the trimmed V and J ends, which lost 0 bases and 9 bases, there was a span of 14 bases. DNA of the CDR3: TGTGCCAGCAGCTTGGTTGGGGCTGGAGAAACGCAGTATTTT. Translated: CASSLVGAGETQYF.

This clonotype was observed a handful of times. The chain uses TRBV6-1 and TRBJ1-2; D is possibly TRBD1 (6 bases). V was cut by 5 bases and J by 0 bases, with 13 bases left in between. The length of the CDR3 is 15 residues. Germline assignment: CDR1 MNHNS and CDR2 SASEGT. The CDR3 loop reads CASSHGQLANYGYTF. The CDR3 DNA follows: TGTGCCAGCAGTCATGGACAGCTTGCTAACTATGGCTACACCTTC.

A few counts support this clonotype. The rearrangement uses TRBV10-3 and TRBJ2-1, with TRBD2 matching 8 bases. Germline V gene sequence: CDR1 ENHRY, CDR2 SYGVKD. This CDR3 is 16 amino acids long. Trimming at V came to 0 bases and at J to 4 bases, leaving 5 bases not matched to a gene. For the CDR3, the DNA is TGTGCCATCAGTGAGTCGATACTAGCGGATTACAATGAGCAGTTCTTC. This encodes CAISESILADYNEQFF.

The chain has TRBV4-3 and TRBJ2-3, with 10 positions matching TRBD2. The germline V gene has CDR1 LGHNA and CDR2 YSLEER. This CDR3 contains 16 residues. V dropped 0 bases and J dropped 5; count of bases not matched to a gene: 5. CDR3 sequence: CASSQDLAGVEDTQYF. CDR3 DNA sequence: TGCGCCAGCAGCCAAGATCTAGCGGGGGTTGAAGATACGCAGTATTTT.

The gene calls are TRBV20-1 and TRBJ2-3; possibly TRBD2 for D (6 bases). CDR1 DFQATT and CDR2 SNEGSKA come from the germline V gene (reference sequence). The length of the CDR3 is 14 residues. Between the trimmed V and J ends, which lost 4 bases and 9 bases, there was a span of 20 bases. The CDR3 here is CSAKPGSWGDTQYF. The CDR3 nucleotides read TGCAGTGCTAAGCCCGGGAGCTGGGGGGACACGCAGTATTTT.

The V and J genes are TRBV6-1 and TRBJ2-3; perhaps TRBD2 as D (6 bases). CDR1 and CDR2 from the germline V gene are MNHNS and SASEGT. The CDR3 runs 13 residues. The V end was cut by 4 bases, the J end by 3 bases, with 8 bases between. CDR3 amino acids: CASSVGGTDTQYF. In nucleotides, the CDR3 is TGTGCCAGCAGTGTGGGGGGAACAGATACGCAGTATTTT.

The V call is TRBV28, the J call TRBJ1-4; D gene uncertain. The V end was cut by 3 bases, the J end by 11 bases, with 16 bases between. Per germline, CDR1 MDHEN and CDR2 SYDVKM. This CDR3 is built from 14 residues. The CDR3 DNA follows: TGTGCCAGCAGTTTGTCGGGATATCTGGGGAAACTGTTTTTT. Translation gives CASSLSGYLGKLFF.

This clonotype has a handful of counts. The chain carries TRBV5-6 and TRBJ2-7, with TRBD1 identical over 7 bases. J was trimmed by 6 bases and V by 2 bases; bases with no gene match: 2. CDR3 size: 12 residues. The V gene's germline CDR1 is SGHDT and CDR2 YYEEEE. The CDR3 region is CASSFPGGEQYF. The CDR3, as DNA: TGTGCCAGCAGCTTCCCAGGGGGCGAGCAGTACTTC.